Below, 5 T cell receptor beta chains from the same sample are listed, as sequenced in a study of regulatory T cells in long-lasting Graves disease. Time point denoted: newly diagnosed GD, antithyroid drugs for less than 3 months. TCR sequences were obtained from RNA taken from PBMCs. The TCR beta library used iRepertoire HTBI primers with Arm-PCR amplification of CDR3. MiXCR was run by TCRdb on the multiplex PCR reads, yielding one entry per CDR3 protein. Of hundreds of thousands of distinct CDR3 sequences detected, 16% appear once; the ten largest clones hold approximately 20%. This same sample was also part of a study on T cells in Graves' hyperthyroidism and ophthalmopathy.

The source was peripheral blood mononuclear cells (PBMCs), collected at new diagnosis, from a patient treated with antithyroid drugs. The receptors were gathered from a woman in her 30s with Graves disease.

The gene calls are TRBV5-6 and TRBJ2-7, with a tentative D call TRBD2 (5 bases). V dropped 0 bases and J dropped 3 bases, with 10 bases sitting between them. Germline V CDR1 and CDR2: SGHDT, YYEEEE. This CDR3 is 14 amino acids long. The chain's CDR3 is CASSLAHGVYEQYF. In nucleotides, the CDR3 is TGTGCCAGCAGCTTGGCCCACGGGGTCTACGAGCAGTACTTC.

Points on this clonotype: This may arise from a read error, as a much more abundant clone is one base away. The chain combines TRBV5-1 with TRBJ1-1, with TRBD1 identical over 8 bases. The CDR3 contains 15 residues. Germline V CDR1 and CDR2: SGHRS, YFSETQ. CDR3 amino acids: CVSSDPGTGGTEAFF. The DNA of the CDR3 is TGCGTCAGCAGCGACCCCGGTACAGGGGGCACTGAAGCTTTCTTT. Looking up the rest from reference TRBV5-1 and TRBJ1-1 gives the full variable domain: KAGVTQTPRYLIKTRGQQVTLSCSPISGHRSVSWYQQTPGQGLQFLFEYFSETQRNKGNFPGRFSGRQFSNSRSEMNVSTLELGDSALYLCVSSDPGTGGTEAFFGQGTRLTVV.

This clonotype occurred many times. The chain uses TRBV27 and TRBJ2-1; 8 positions match TRBD2. CDR1 and CDR2 from the germline V gene are MNHEY and SMNVEV (reference sequence). This CDR3 region has 16 residues. The V segment lost 0 bases and the J segment 7 bases; nucleotides outside the gene matches: 8. The CDR3 coding sequence is TGTGCCAGCAGTTTATCTGAGGCTAGCGGGTTGAATGAGCAGTTCTTC. This gives the protein CASSLSEASGLNEQFF.

This clonotype was counted ten times or more. V and J are TRBV12-3 or TRBV12-4 and TRBJ1-2; unclear D gene. With 1 base removed from V and 4 bases from J, the gap between germline ends came to 13 bases. CDR3 length equals 15 residues. CDR3 DNA: TGTGCCAGCAGTTTAGTACAGCGGTCTCCCTATGGCTACACCTTC. This encodes CASSLVQRSPYGYTF.

At least ten counts were recorded for this clonotype. The gene calls are TRBV20-1 and TRBJ1-4; D not resolved. Germline V CDR1 and CDR2: DFQATT, SNEGSKA (reference sequence). The CDR3 extends over 13 amino acids. Trimming left V 5 bases short and J 7 bases short, with 14 bases between. CDR3 sequence (DNA): TGCAGTGCTCGAAGGGTTGTCGGTGAAAAACTGTTTTTT. This codes for CSARRVVGEKLFF.